Each of the 4 T cell receptor beta chains below was sequenced from the same sample in a study of tumor-infiltrating lymphocytes in primary liver carcinoma. From about 0.5 ug of total RNA, TCR beta-specific cDNA was reverse-transcribed using a constant-region primer. For TCR beta, libraries were produced by three nested multiplex PCR rounds using slightly modified ARM-PCR. The first two PCR rounds, approximately 11 cycles each, used TRBV1-TRBV30 forward primers and a C-beta reverse primer. TCRdb independently ran MiXCR on the multiplex PCR reads; one entry per CDR3 protein. This sample yields about 330,000 distinct CDR3 sequences, of which about two thirds are seen a single time; 5.5% to 8% belongs to the top ten. Germline DNA was also extracted, while the blood RNA originated from unsorted whole blood. The sequencing sample was made of peripheral blood. These receptors were obtained from a middle-aged man with primary liver carcinoma and hepatitis B virus infection.

Comment on this clonotype: At one of its ends the junction is not consistent with the germline gene, which may arise from a read error. The chain uses TRBV6-5 and TRBJ2-3, with no clear D. CDR3 length: 14 amino acids. Looked up from germline, CDR1 is MNHEY and CDR2 is SVGAGI. CDR3 coding DNA: TGTGTCAGCAGTTACTCCGGCAACACAGATACGCAGTATTTT. Its protein product is CVSSYSGNTDTQYF.

This chain connects TRBV24-1 to TRBJ2-7; 9 bases are shared with TRBD2. With V trimmed by 3 bases and J by 5 bases, 10 bases remained unmatched. This CDR3 region has 16 residues. The germline V gene has CDR1 KGHDR and CDR2 SFDVKD. CDR3 in DNA: TGTGCCACCAGTGATCCTATGGCGGGAGGGCCCCACGAGCAGTACTTC. Protein: CATSDPMAGGPHEQYF.

J is TRBJ1-2 and V is TRBV6-2 or TRBV6-3; D gene ambiguous. The CDR3 runs 12 residues. The germline V gene encodes CDR1 MNHEY and CDR2 SVGEGT. The V and J ends lost 11 bases and 4 bases respectively, with 14 bases between them. The CDR3 spells CAALRIGYGYTF. The CDR3 DNA follows: TGTGCCGCCCTGAGGATCGGCTATGGCTACACCTTC.

Of note for this clonotype: One base away lies a much larger clone, so this may be a sequencing read error. The chain joins TRBV10-3 to TRBJ1-4, with 8 bases matching TRBD1. V dropped 6 bases and J dropped 6; count of bases not matched to a gene: 12. CDR1 is ENHRY and CDR2 is SYGVKD in the germline V gene. There are 16 residues in the CDR3. In DNA form, the CDR3 reads TGTGCCATCAGACGGGACAGGCCTCCCGCCGATGAAAAACTGTTTTTT. This encodes CAIRRDRPPADEKLFF.